The following is a TCR beta chain sequence with its context. Its target antigen remains unknown. No much larger clone exists at a distance of one base, and base qualities are not known. From the cysteine through the phenylalanine, the CDR3 covers 12 amino acids. The CDR3 DNA has 36 bases and is translated from base 1. Here V drops 2 bases and J drops 7 bases, and the junction holds 1 base not matched to any gene. Participants in the prospective study were enrolled through a virtual design, were aged 18 to 89 years, and lived in fewer than 30 United States geographic areas. To assign participants to cohorts, the prospective study relied on clinical history that participants themselves reported in a screening survey and a study questionnaire. For ImmuneRACE Cohort 3, a participant was defined as recovered based on two consecutive negative NP/OP PCR tests, clearance by a healthcare professional, or resolution of symptoms. Each participant in the prospective study had whole blood, serum and a nasopharyngeal or oropharyngeal swab collected by mobile phlebotomists. Over a roughly 2-month period, participants in the prospective study had the option of providing additional blood draws and questionnaires. Before DNA extraction, blood samples from the prospective study were shipped at room temperature or frozen.

These data belong to a study of blood T cell repertoires in COVID-19 (dated by TCRdb to 2020 to 2022). Study-wide context: Samples from collaborators originated in the United States, Italy and Spain and spanned both the acute and convalescent phases of COVID-19. The material from the prospective study consisted of cDNA or gDNA derived from T cells, B-cell-depleted T cells, or PBMCs. The dataset comprised deeply sampled blood TCRbeta repertoires from subjects exposed to, actively infected with, or recovered from COVID-19. The repertoires were released in a freely available public database meant as a resource for research on the immune response to SARS-CoV-2. The samples were drawn from the first 160 participants of the ongoing ImmuneRACE study and from 950 to 1,500 subjects provided by 6 global collaborators. Sample metadata almost always included a de-identified subject ID, COVID-19 status, age in years and sex. Where HLA class I and class II types were available, the types were taken from metadata supplied by the sample provider, not from assay-based typing. The research as a whole found: Clinical and demographic metadata were provided uncurated, with the amount varying by source and participant.

The immunoSEQ Assay, a bias-controlled multiplex PCR, was used to amplify TCRbeta CDR3 regions from genomic DNA. Turning to the authors' computational methods: The number of nucleated cells in each sample was estimated by amplification of reference gene primers within the assay. Sequence reads were collapsed and filtered to measure the absolute abundance of every unique TCRbeta CDR3 rearrangement. For each sample, productive Simpson clonality was calculated as the square root of Simpson's diversity index over productive rearrangements. The immuneACCESS repertoire file appears here via TCRdb, limited to in-frame rearrangements. These files lack a portion of the clones; in checked studies, under half of the deficit traces to unresolved V genes, and the cause of the others is not known. That table furnishes V, J and clone size, whereas the DNA furnished D and trimming. A total of roughly 300,000 clones appear in this sample, more than 70% of them only once. The leading ten clones occupy approximately 5.3% of the sample.

The sequenced sample consisted of PBMCs or T cells enriched from blood (not recorded which). The chain links TRBV12-3 or TRBV12-4 with TRBJ1-2; 7 of the junction bases match TRBD1. The sequence came from a woman aged 25-40 years who had recovered from COVID-19. The CDR3 reads as follows: CASSLRGPGYTF. The DNA reads as follows: TGTGCCAGCAGTTTAAGGGGGCCTGGCTACACCTTC.